These T cell receptor beta chains were read from a single sample in a study of T cell repertoires in cytomegalovirus infection. TCRdb passed the reads through MiXCR, listing each CDR3 protein once. The table shows about 680,000 distinct CDR3 sequences, with 24% occurring only once. Sequencing was done on a sample of CD8+ T cells from PBMCs. The receptors derive from a human donor in good health (CMV status not recorded). Some clones in this sample may be carry-over from other donors' samples. Both conserved end residues are part of each CDR3. A D gene is named only where the DNA matches it firmly. Rows give clone size only sometimes, using once, few, many, or a class for an expanded clone.

TRBJ2-3 | . | few | TRBV6-1 | CASSIEGTTDTQYF | TGTGCCAGCAGCATTGAGGGCACCACAGATACGCAGTATTTT
TRBJ2-3 | TRBD2 | many | TRBV12-3/TRBV12-4 | CASSETGGADTQYF | TGTGCCAGCAGCGAAACCGGGGGGGCGGATACGCAGTATTTT
TRBJ2-1 | . | . | TRBV7-3 | CASSFNPGTQNNEQFF | TGTGCCAGCAGCTTTAATCCCGGGACCCAAAACAATGAGCAGTTCTTC
TRBJ1-1 | . | . | TRBV29-1 | CSYREMGTEAFF | TGCAGCTACAGGGAAATGGGCACTGAAGCTTTCTTT
TRBJ1-4 | TRBD1 | once | TRBV5-6 | CASSVGTGYIGEKLFF | TGTGCCAGCAGCGTGGGGACAGGCTATATCGGGGAAAAACTGTTTTTT
TRBJ1-2 | . | . | TRBV20-1 | CSARGLYGYTF | TGCAGTGCTAGGGGGTTGTATGGCTACACCTTC
TRBJ2-7 | . | many | TRBV7-2 | CASSFNYEQYF | TGTGCCAGCAGCTTCAACTACGAGCAGTACTTC
TRBJ1-2 | TRBD1 | . | TRBV28 | CASTTDRAYTF | TGTGCCAGCACCACGGACAGGGCATACACCTTC
TRBJ2-1 | TRBD1 | . | TRBV7-9 | CASSSSGTGGLMGNEQFF | TGTGCCAGCAGCTCAAGCGGGACAGGGGGTCTTATGGGAAATGAGCAGTTCTTC
TRBJ1-2 | . | . | TRBV12-3/TRBV12-4 | CASNQGYGYGYTF | TGTGCCAGCAACCAGGGGTACGGCTATGGCTACACCTTC
TRBJ2-1 | . | . | TRBV7-9 | CASSLVRAAEFF | TGTGCCAGCAGCTTGGTGCGGGCAGCAGAGTTCTTC
TRBJ1-4 | . | few | TRBV29-1 | CSVDLFGSLFF | TGCAGCGTTGACCTCTTTGGGAGCCTGTTTTTT
TRBJ2-1 | . | . | TRBV28 | CASSWLAFGVSSYNEQFF | TGTGCCAGCAGTTGGCTGGCGTTTGGGGTAAGCTCCTACAATGAGCAGTTCTTC
TRBJ2-1 | TRBD2 | . | TRBV6-1 | CASSPGLAGESIYNEQFF | TGTGCCAGCAGTCCGGGACTAGCGGGGGAATCCATTTACAATGAGCAGTTCTTC
TRBJ2-7 | TRBD2 | . | TRBV10-1 | CASSESASGATYEQYF | TGCGCCAGCAGTGAGAGCGCTAGCGGGGCGACCTACGAGCAGTACTTC
TRBJ2-1 | TRBD2 | many | TRBV7-8 | CASSLASSGGFSSYNEQFF | TGTGCCAGCAGCTTAGCGAGTAGCGGGGGGTTCAGCTCCTACAATGAGCAGTTCTTC
TRBJ2-1 | . | . | TRBV7-9 | CASSLGINVQFF | TGTGCCAGCAGCTTAGGCATTAATGTGCAGTTCTTC
TRBJ1-1 | TRBD1 | . | TRBV20-1 | CSASKTQGATEAFF | TGCAGTGCTAGTAAGACACAGGGGGCAACTGAAGCTTTCTTT
TRBJ2-5 | TRBD1 | . | TRBV28 | CASQWTGKETQYF | TGTGCCAGCCAGTGGACAGGGAAAGAGACCCAGTACTTC
TRBJ2-2 | . | few | TRBV4-2 | CASSQGGGSYKNTGELFF | TGTGCCAGCAGCCAAGGAGGTGGCAGCTACAAGAACACCGGGGAGCTGTTTTTT
TRBJ2-6 | . | . | TRBV13 | CASSSYPVSSGANVLTF | TGTGCCAGCAGCTCGTACCCAGTGTCCTCTGGGGCCAACGTCCTGACTTTC
TRBJ2-1 | TRBD1 | few | TRBV5-4 | CASSHAKGAAAYNEQFF | TGTGCCAGCAGCCACGCGAAGGGGGCAGCTGCCTACAATGAGCAGTTCTTC
TRBJ1-1 | . | few | TRBV29-1 | CSSPSGNTEAFF | TGCAGCTCTCCCTCAGGGAACACTGAAGCTTTCTTT
TRBJ2-3 | . | . | TRBV28 | CASRDRRATDTQYF | TGTGCCAGCAGAGACAGGCGGGCCACAGATACGCAGTATTTT
TRBJ2-1 | . | many | TRBV7-2 | CASSPLQGYNEQFF | TGTGCCAGCAGCCCTCTTCAGGGGTACAATGAGCAGTTCTTC
TRBJ2-7 | TRBD2 | few | TRBV7-9 | CASSFLDRLAGEVEQYF | TGTGCCAGCAGCTTCCTTGACAGACTAGCGGGGGAAGTCGAGCAGTACTTC